This T cell receptor beta chain was identified in a study of control samples from healthy donors and cancer patients. Assay used: immunoSEQ multiplex PCR; TCRdb lists only in-frame clones, some missing. The sample lists more than 110,000 clones, more than 85% occurring once. The CDR3 is 12 amino acids. Trimming stripped 1 base from V and 6 bases from J, with 7 bases between. CDR1 is LNHNV, CDR2 YYDKDF, per germline (reference sequence). The material sequenced was blood. The chain links TRBV15 to TRBJ2-7; a possible D gene is TRBD2 (5 bases). This TCR was sampled from a woman in her twenties or thirties in good health. The CDR3 region has the DNA TGTGCCACCAGCAGAGTAGGGAGCGAGCAGTACTTC. Translation gives CATSRVGSEQYF.